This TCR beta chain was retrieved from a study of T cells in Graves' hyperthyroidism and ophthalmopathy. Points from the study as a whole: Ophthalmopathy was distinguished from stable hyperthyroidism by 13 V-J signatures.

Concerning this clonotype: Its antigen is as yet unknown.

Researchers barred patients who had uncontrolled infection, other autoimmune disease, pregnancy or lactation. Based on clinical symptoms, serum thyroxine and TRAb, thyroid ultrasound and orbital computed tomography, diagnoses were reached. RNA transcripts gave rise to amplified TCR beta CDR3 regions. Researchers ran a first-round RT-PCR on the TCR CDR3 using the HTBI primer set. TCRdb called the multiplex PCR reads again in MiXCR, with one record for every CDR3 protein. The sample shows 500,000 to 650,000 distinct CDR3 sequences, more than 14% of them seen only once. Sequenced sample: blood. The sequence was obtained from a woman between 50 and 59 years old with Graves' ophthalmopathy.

In DNA form, the CDR3 reads TGCAGTGCTAGAGATCTAGGGACAGGGGCGGATAATTCACCCCTCCACTTT. It specifies CSARDLGTGADNSPLHF. The V gene is TRBV20-1, the J gene TRBJ1-6; 10 bases align to TRBD1. The V gene end was trimmed by 0 bases and the J gene end by 5 bases; junction bases not matched to a gene: 7. Germline lookup yields CDR1 DFQATT and CDR2 SNEGSKA (reference sequence). The CDR3 contains 17 residues.